This TCR beta chain originates from a study of blood T cell repertoires in COVID-19. Germline V gene sequence: CDR1 MNHNY, CDR2 SVGAGI (reference sequence). V was pared by 0 bases and J by 3 bases, with 8 bases between. The CDR3 totals 14 residues. Assay used: immunoSEQ multiplex PCR; TCRdb lists only in-frame clones, some missing. The data contain a few hundred thousand clones, more than 70% of them singletons. The chain uses TRBV6-6 and TRBJ1-1, with D possibly matching TRBD1 (5 bases). Sample: peripheral blood. This receptor was identified in a woman between 50 and 59 years old with acute or convalescent COVID-19. The CDR3 bases are TGTGCCAGCAGTTACTCGCAGGGTGACACTGAAGCTTTCTTT. This sequence encodes CASSYSQGDTEAFF.